The 20 T cell receptor beta chains presented below share a single source sample, sequenced in a study of blood T cell repertoires in COVID-19. Only in-frame clones appear in the TCRdb table, and some are missing; sequencing was by immunoSEQ multiplex PCR. The sample contains around 150,000 clones, roughly 90% of which appear only once. Sequencing input: peripheral blood. The receptors originated from a man aged 55 to 70 with active or convalescent COVID-19.

V usage is TRBV4-1 and J usage is TRBJ2-1; TRBD2 aligns across 12 bases. Unmatched junction bases numbered 16, after V lost 8 bases and J lost 2 bases. Looked up from germline, CDR1 is MGHRA and CDR2 is YSYEKL. This CDR3 comprises 19 residues. CDR3 residues: CASQNLAGGPSNAYNEQFF. The CDR3 nucleotides are TGCGCCAGCCAAAATCTAGCGGGGGGGCCAAGTAACGCCTACAATGAGCAGTTCTTC.

This clone was seen only once. The chain uses TRBV15 and TRBJ1-6; weak D call: TRBD1 (6 bases). The CDR3 contains 17 residues. Germline lookup yields CDR1 LNHNV and CDR2 YYDKDF (reference sequence). V lost 0 bases to trimming and J lost 7 bases, with 16 bases between them. The CDR3 coding sequence is TGTGCCACCAGCAGAGAACGAACAGGGACTAGGAATTCACCCCTCCACTTT. Its translation: CATSRERTGTRNSPLHF.

The chain links TRBV19 to TRBJ2-7; a possible D gene is TRBD1 (6 bases). Trimming pared 2 bases from V and 0 bases from J, leaving 11 bases between. CDR1 LNHDA and CDR2 SQIVND come from the germline V gene (reference sequence). This CDR3 is 15 amino acids long. The CDR3 coding sequence is TGTGCCAGTAGTATACTAGGGACACCCTCCTACGAGCAGTACTTC. Its protein product is CASSILGTPSYEQYF.

This clone was observed once. This chain links TRBV19 with TRBJ2-7; D might be TRBD2 (5 bases). In germline, CDR1 is LNHDA, CDR2 SQIVND (reference sequence). This CDR3 has 16 amino acids. Trimming took 1 base from V and 6 from J, leaving 19 bases between them. In nucleotides, the CDR3 is TGTGCCAGTAGTATAGTACCCGATTACGGGATCCCCGAGCAGTACTTC. This sequence encodes CASSIVPDYGIPEQYF.

The count of this clone is one. This chain connects TRBV7-8 to TRBJ1-4; D possibly corresponds to TRBD1 (6 bases). This CDR3 region has 14 residues. Germline V gene lookup returns CDR1 SGHVS and CDR2 FQNEAQ. Between the trimmed V and J ends, which lost 2 bases and 7 bases, there was a span of 11 bases. The CDR3, as DNA: TGTGCCAGCAGCTTATGGGACATTGGTGAAAAACTGTTTTTT. Residues: CASSLWDIGEKLFF.

The chain couples TRBV9 to TRBJ2-7, with 9 bases identical to TRBD1. V was pared by 4 bases and J by 3 bases, with 8 bases of the junction left unmatched. CDR1 and CDR2 from the germline V gene are SGDLS and YYNGEE. The CDR3 contains 15 residues. Here the CDR3 reads CASSQDRGRDYEQYF. The CDR3 nucleotides are TGTGCCAGCAGCCAGGACAGGGGAAGGGACTACGAGCAGTACTTC. Full variable domain (missing parts from reference TRBV9 and TRBJ2-7): DSGVTQTPKHLITATGQRVTLRCSPRSGDLSVYWYQQSLDQGLQFLIQYYNGEERAKGNILERFSAQQFPDLHSELNLSSLELGDSALYFCASSQDRGRDYEQYFGPGTRLTVT.

The chain is built from TRBV7-9 and TRBJ1-2, with D hard to call. V lost 2 bases to trimming and J lost 4 bases, with 8 bases between them. In germline, CDR1 is SEHNR, CDR2 FQNEAQ (reference sequence). This CDR3 contains 13 residues. The CDR3: CASSLTPGYGYTF. The CDR3, as DNA: TGTGCCAGCAGCTTAACCCCCGGCTATGGCTACACCTTC.

The chain uses TRBV10-3 and TRBJ2-7; a weak D match, TRBD1 (6 bases). Trimming removed 6 bases at V and 5 bases at J, with 8 bases between. This CDR3 spans 11 amino acids. Germline V gene sequence: CDR1 ENHRY, CDR2 SYGVKD. This CDR3 reads CAISRQDEQYF. In nucleotides, the CDR3 is TGTGCCATCAGCAGACAGGACGAGCAGTACTTC.

The chain joins TRBV6-5 to TRBJ1-2; TRBD1 aligns across 7 bases. V trimming: 7 bases; J trimming: 8 bases; junction bases outside the gene matches: 10. Germline CDR1 reads MNHEY; CDR2 reads SVGAGI. The CDR3 consists of 13 residues. CDR3 coding DNA: TGTGCCAGCAACCGGGACAGTCTCTACGGCTACACCTTC. It yields the protein CASNRDSLYGYTF.

This clone was seen only once. CDR3 protein: CARRGLLAKRDDSYNEQFF. CDR3 in DNA: TGTGCCAGACGGGGGCTTCTAGCGAAGCGGGACGACTCCTACAATGAGCAGTTCTTC. The V call is TRBV7-7, the J call TRBJ2-1; possibly TRBD2 for D (7 bases). CDR1 and CDR2 (germline): SSHAT, FNYEAQ (reference sequence). The CDR3 totals 19 residues. V lost 9 bases and J lost 0, with 27 bases in between.

The chain recombines TRBV7-8 with TRBJ2-7; D is undetermined. The ends were cut back, 1 base at V and 4 bases at J, with 11 bases in the middle. CDR3 length equals 14 residues. The V gene's germline CDR1 is SGHVS and CDR2 FQNEAQ. The CDR3 loop reads CASSLDGFPYEQYF. CDR3 in DNA: TGTGCCAGCAGCTTAGACGGGTTCCCATACGAGCAGTACTTC.

The rearrangement links TRBV6-4 to TRBJ1-1; 7 bases map to TRBD1. The junction had 3 bases not matched to a gene; V was cut back by 3 bases and J by 5 bases. Germline V gives CDR1 MRHNA, CDR2 SNTAGT. The CDR3 spans 13 residues. The CDR3 nucleotides read TGTGCCAGCAGTGAGTCAGGGGGGACTGAAGCTTTCTTT. Translation gives CASSESGGTEAFF.

The CDR3 nucleotides read TGTGCCAGTAGTATATCTTTTAGACAATACTTCTATGGCTACACCTTC. Its protein product is CASSISFRQYFYGYTF. The V call is TRBV19, the J call TRBJ1-2; D is ambiguous. This CDR3 contains 16 residues. With 2 bases removed from V and 4 bases from J, the gap between germline ends came to 17 bases. In germline, CDR1 is LNHDA, CDR2 SQIVND (reference sequence).

The chain employs TRBV6-1 and TRBJ1-2; TRBD1 aligns across 9 bases. With 3 bases clipped from V and 0 bases from J, the junction kept 2 bases outside the gene matches. From germline, CDR1 is MNHNS and CDR2 SASEGT. The CDR3 contains 15 residues. The CDR3 DNA is TGTGCCAGCAGTGAGGGGACAGGGCCTAACTATGGCTACACCTTC. Translated: CASSEGTGPNYGYTF.

The V call is TRBV2, the J call TRBJ1-5; maybe TRBD1 (6 bases). CDR3 size: 16 residues. Trimming took off 4 bases at V and 1 base at J, with 14 bases between the two ends. CDR1 SNHLY and CDR2 FYNNEI come from the germline V gene. The CDR3 DNA follows: TGTGCCAGCAGTGTGGGGCAGGGGATGAGCAATCAGCCCCAGCATTTT. This sequence encodes CASSVGQGMSNQPQHF. Using reference TRBV2 and TRBJ1-5 for the parts outside the CDR3, the full variable domain is EPEVTQTPSHQVTQMGQEVILRCVPISNHLYFYWYRQILGQKVEFLVSFYNNEISEKSEIFDDQFSVERPDGSNFTLKIRSTKLEDSAMYFCASSVGQGMSNQPQHFGDGTRLSIL.

The rearrangement joins TRBV11-2 to TRBJ2-3; D not resolved. The CDR3 runs 14 residues. V was trimmed by 2 bases and J by 4 bases, leaving 10 bases between them. Germline V gives CDR1 SGHAT, CDR2 FQNNGV. The CDR3 sequence: CASSLNPSADTQYF. The DNA for the CDR3 is TGTGCCAGCAGCTTAAACCCGTCGGCAGATACGCAGTATTTT. Full variable domain (remainder filled in from reference TRBV11-2 and TRBJ2-3): EAGVAQSPRYKIIEKRQSVAFWCNPISGHATLYWYQQILGQGPKLLIQFQNNGVVDDSQLPKDRFSAERLKGVDSTLKIQPAKLEDSAVYLCASSLNPSADTQYFGPGTRLTVL.

The rearrangement uses TRBV27 and TRBJ2-1, with D possibly matching TRBD1 (6 bases). The CDR3 is 16 amino acids. Germline CDR1 and CDR2: MNHEY and SMNVEV (reference sequence). V was cut by 6 bases and J by 2 bases, with 17 bases left in between. The CDR3 nucleotides are TGTGCCAGCAGCTTCACCGGGACACCCCCCTACAATGAGCAGTTCTTC. Translating it yields CASSFTGTPPYNEQFF.

This clone came up once. The chain couples TRBV6-2 or TRBV6-3 to TRBJ2-7, with D tentatively TRBD2 (7 bases). This CDR3 region has 16 residues. Germline V CDR1 and CDR2: MNHEY, SVGEGT. V was pared by 0 bases and J by 3 bases, with 15 bases between. The CDR3 protein is CASSYSRGGADYEQYF. The CDR3 region has the DNA TGTGCCAGCAGTTACTCTCGTGGGGGGGCAGACTACGAGCAGTACTTC.

The CDR3 DNA sequence: TGTGCCAGCAGTGACTCTCCTAGCGGGGCCTCCTACAATGAGCAGTTCTTC. Its protein product is CASSDSPSGASYNEQFF. The chain recombines TRBV6-4 with TRBJ2-1; 9 positions match TRBD2. The germline gives CDR1 MRHNA, CDR2 SNTAGT. The CDR3 loop spans 17 amino acids. The V gene end was trimmed by 0 bases and the J gene end by 0 bases; junction bases not matched to a gene: 3.

This rearrangement joins TRBV7-8 to TRBJ2-3; D might be TRBD2 (6 bases). Germline V CDR1 and CDR2: SGHVS, FQNEAQ. The V and J ends lost 5 bases and 6 bases respectively, with 15 bases between them. The CDR3 spans 14 residues. The CDR3 region is CASSVEFLADTQYF. CDR3 coding DNA: TGTGCCAGCAGCGTCGAATTCCTAGCGGATACGCAGTATTTT. Supplemented by reference TRBV7-8 and TRBJ2-3, the full variable domain reads GAGVSQSPRYKVAKRGQDVALRCDPISGHVSLFWYQQALGQGPEFLTYFQNEAQLDKSGLPSDRFFAERPEGSVSTLKIQRTQQEDSAVYLCASSVEFLADTQYFGPGTRLTVL.